A single sample gave rise to the 22 T cell receptor beta chains below, sequenced in a study of cytomegalovirus exposure and HLA in healthy donors listed by TCRdb under 2017. Library generation was performed with the immunoSEQ multiplex PCR assay. For the multiplex PCR, a mixture combining 60 forward primers for TCR Vbeta segments and 13 reverse primers for TCR Jbeta segments was used. The table comes from immuneACCESS by way of TCRdb, which keeps in-frame sequences with V and J called. Part of the clones is missing from these tables; in studies checked, under half for an unresolved V gene and the rest for unknown reasons. The table for this sample lists 60,000 to 85,000 clones; 78% of them were counted only once. The ten top clones hold roughly 1.7% of the sample. Sample: PBMCs. These receptors all come from a man between 35 and 55 years old in good health and CMV-seronegative.

The chain carries TRBV6-1 and TRBJ1-3; D remains ambiguous. This CDR3 contains 17 residues. V lost 3 bases to trimming and J lost 9 bases, with 24 bases between them. Germline V gene sequence: CDR1 MNHNS, CDR2 SASEGT. The CDR3 here is CASSDFTGGIVEGTIYF. The DNA for the CDR3 is TGTGCCAGCAGTGATTTTACGGGAGGGATCGTTGAGGGCACCATATATTTT.

This clone has a handful of counts. The chain joins TRBV19 to TRBJ2-7; D may be TRBD1 (6 bases). Germline values: CDR1 LNHDA, CDR2 SQIVND (reference sequence). V shed 4 bases and J shed 5 bases, with 15 bases lying between them. CDR3 length equals 14 residues. CDR3 nucleotide sequence: TGTGCCAGTAGTAGGACAGTTTTCGGCAACGAGCAGTACTTC. This codes for CASSRTVFGNEQYF.

This clone was found once. This chain connects TRBV4-2 to TRBJ2-1, with 9 bases lining up with TRBD1. Germline CDR1 is LGHNA and CDR2 is YNFKEQ. The CDR3 is 16 amino acids. Trimming took 1 base from V and 6 from J; bases not matched to a gene: 7. CDR3 in amino acids: CASSQVQGAEFNEQFF. In DNA form, the CDR3 reads TGTGCCAGCAGCCAAGTACAGGGGGCTGAATTCAATGAGCAGTTCTTC.

The chain carries TRBV4-2 and TRBJ2-5, with D tentatively TRBD2 (6 bases). The DNA end is more similar to TRBJ2-7, so the J call may be wrong. The CDR3 contains 17 residues. CDR1 and CDR2 (germline): LGHNA, YNFKEQ. The CDR3 spells CASSRAGSGTLPYEQYF. CDR3 DNA sequence: TGTGCCAGCAGCCGCGCAGGATCCGGGACTCTACCCTACGAGCAGTACTTC.

The CDR3 nucleotides are TGTGCCAGCAAAGGGGAGGGTAATGAGCAGTTCTTC. It codes for CASKGEGNEQFF. V gene TRBV2 combines with J gene TRBJ2-1, with TRBD2 matching 7 bases. The CDR3 is made up of 12 amino acids. The junction had 4 bases not matched to a gene; V was cut back by 7 bases and J by 7 bases. Germline V gene data show CDR1 as SNHLY and CDR2 as FYNNEI.

This clone is deemed medium-sized. V gene TRBV2 combines with J gene TRBJ2-1; 8 nucleotides agree with TRBD1. The ends lost 6 bases at V and 8 bases at J; junction bases unmatched: 9. This CDR3 is built from 14 residues. Germline V gene data show CDR1 as SNHLY and CDR2 as FYNNEI. In nucleotides, the CDR3 is TGTGCCAGCAGCACCGGGACAGGCGTCGATGAGCAGTTCTTC. Translating it yields CASSTGTGVDEQFF.

The gene calls are TRBV2 and TRBJ2-5; 11 bases align to TRBD2. The germline V gene has CDR1 SNHLY and CDR2 FYNNEI. The CDR3 loop spans 17 amino acids. V dropped 6 bases and J dropped 5; count of bases not matched to a gene: 14. Here the CDR3 reads CASRTLGSGRARETQYF. The CDR3 coding sequence is TGTGCCAGCAGGACACTAGGTAGCGGGAGGGCCAGGGAGACCCAGTACTTC.

The rearrangement links TRBV28 to TRBJ1-1; 7 nucleotides match TRBD1. The CDR3 contains 15 residues. With V trimmed by 2 bases and J by 4 bases, 7 bases remained unmatched. Per the germline V gene, CDR1 is MDHEN and CDR2 is SYDVKM. CDR3 loop: CASSLPQGVGTEAFF. The CDR3 DNA sequence: TGTGCCAGCAGTTTACCCCAGGGGGTGGGCACTGAAGCTTTCTTT.

The V and J genes are TRBV28 and TRBJ1-3; 8 nucleotides match TRBD1. The CDR3 spans 17 residues. V was pared by 10 bases and J by 0 bases, with 14 bases of the junction left unmatched. Per the germline V gene, CDR1 is MDHEN and CDR2 is SYDVKM. The CDR3 spells CATYSGGRSRSGNTIYF. DNA for the CDR3: TGTGCCACATACTCAGGGGGCCGCTCCCGCTCTGGAAACACCATATATTTT. Full variable domain (missing parts from reference TRBV28 and TRBJ1-3): DVKVTQSSRYLVKRTGEKVFLECVQDMDHENMFWYRQDPGLGLRLIYFSYDVKMKEKGDIPEGYSVSREKKERFSLILESASTNQTSMYLCATYSGGRSRSGNTIYFGEGSWLTVV.

This clone was seen more than once but under ten times. The chain has TRBV6-4 and TRBJ1-5; a possible D gene is TRBD1 (6 bases). V lost 6 bases and J 5 bases, leaving 17 bases between the germline ends. The germline V gene has CDR1 MRHNA and CDR2 SNTAGT. The CDR3 loop spans 15 amino acids. The DNA of the CDR3 is TGTGCCAGCAGGGGGGACACCCTATGGGATCAGCCCCAGCATTTT. Protein product: CASRGDTLWDQPQHF.

This chain connects TRBV7-8 to TRBJ2-1; 10 bases fit TRBD2. CDR1 is SGHVS and CDR2 is FQNEAQ in the germline V gene. The CDR3 has 17 amino acids. Germline trimming cut 6 bases from V and 4 bases from J; bases unmatched to any gene: 12. CDR3 in amino acids: CASSPPPSGRMYNEQFF. CDR3 nucleotide sequence: TGTGCCAGCAGTCCTCCCCCTAGCGGGAGAATGTACAATGAGCAGTTCTTC.

The J gene is TRBJ2-5, the V gene TRBV15; a possible D gene is TRBD1 (6 bases). Trimming took off 8 bases at V and 5 bases at J, with 18 bases between the two ends. Germline lookup yields CDR1 LNHNV and CDR2 YYDKDF (reference sequence). There are 14 residues in the CDR3. As DNA, the CDR3 is TGTGCCACCGGGGGCAGAGGGGTCAGCGAGACCCAGTACTTC. Translated, it gives CATGGRGVSETQYF.

This clone was seen a handful of times. This chain links TRBV6-1 with TRBJ1-2; D gene unclear. Germline CDR1 MNHNS, CDR2 SASEGT. Trimming cost V 8 bases and J 5 bases, with 15 bases left between them. The CDR3 is made up of 13 amino acids. This CDR3 reads CASRTGAYYGYTF. In DNA form, the CDR3 reads TGTGCCAGCCGCACGGGAGCTTATTATGGCTACACCTTC.

J is TRBJ2-7 and V is TRBV5-1; D not resolved. V was shortened by 6 bases and J by 5 bases, with 15 bases between the two germline ends. Germline CDR1 reads SGHRS; CDR2 reads YFSETQ. The CDR3 sequence is 13 residues long. CDR3 DNA sequence: TGCGCCAGCACTGGGTCACAGTGGAACGAGCAGTACTTC. Encoded protein: CASTGSQWNEQYF.

This chain links TRBV5-4 with TRBJ1-2, with TRBD1 identical over 11 bases. Germline V lookup: CDR1 SGHNT, CDR2 YYREEE (reference sequence). Trimming cost V 4 bases and J 11 bases; bases outside gene matches: 16. This CDR3 has 16 residues. The CDR3 loop is CASSPGGGQGERGYTF. The DNA for the CDR3 is TGTGCCAGCAGCCCGGGGGGGGGACAGGGGGAGCGTGGTTACACCTTC.

V and J are TRBV30 and TRBJ1-4; 8 bases align to TRBD1. Germline V CDR1 and CDR2: GTSNPN, SVGIG (reference sequence). This CDR3 contains 13 residues. V lost 3 bases to trimming and J lost 8 bases; unmatched junction nucleotides: 5. CDR3 coding DNA: TGTGCCTGGAGCCAGACAGGGGTGGAAAAACTGTTTTTT. Translated: CAWSQTGVEKLFF.

The chain links TRBV11-3 to TRBJ2-3; tentative D call: TRBD1 (6 bases). Germline-derived CDR1 and CDR2 are SGHNT and YENEEA. This CDR3 is built from 13 residues. Trimming shortened V by 3 bases and J by 5 bases, and 9 bases separated the two germline ends. The CDR3 loop reads CASSFKGEDTQYF. CDR3 nucleotide sequence: TGTGCCAGCAGCTTTAAGGGGGAAGATACGCAGTATTTT.

This clone was observed a few times. V usage is TRBV28 and J usage is TRBJ1-1, with TRBD1 matching over 7 bases. V lost 6 bases and J lost 1; bases outside the gene matches: 2. The CDR3 sequence is 13 residues long. Germline V lookup: CDR1 MDHEN, CDR2 SYDVKM. The CDR3 nucleotides read TGTGCCAGCAGACGGACAGGGAACACTGAAGCTTTCTTT. Protein product: CASRRTGNTEAFF.

The V gene is TRBV7-9, the J gene TRBJ2-1; D may be TRBD2 (5 bases). Germline CDR1 and CDR2: SEHNR and FQNEAQ (reference sequence). Trimming left V 1 base short and J 7 bases short, with 8 bases between. The CDR3 loop spans 13 amino acids. The CDR3 sequence: CASSLEIANEQFF. The CDR3 DNA follows: TGTGCCAGCAGCTTAGAGATAGCGAATGAGCAGTTCTTC.

This chain connects TRBV28 to TRBJ2-1; D might be TRBD1 (5 bases). The CDR3 contains 17 residues. Between the trimmed V and J ends, which lost 7 bases and 0 bases, there was a span of 19 bases. Germline CDR1 reads MDHEN; CDR2 reads SYDVKM. CDR3 sequence: CASTGHGATSSYNEQFF. In DNA form, the CDR3 reads TGTGCCAGCACCGGACATGGAGCTACGAGCTCCTACAATGAGCAGTTCTTC.

This clone is a singleton in its sample. The chain carries TRBV6-5 and TRBJ2-2, with 9 bases fitting TRBD1. Germline-derived CDR1 and CDR2 are MNHEY and SVGAGI. The CDR3 has 15 residues. V shed 6 bases and J 7 bases; nucleotides not matched to a gene: 9. The CDR3 here is CASRSGDRDNGELFF. CDR3 nucleotide sequence: TGTGCCAGCAGGTCCGGGGACAGGGACAACGGGGAGCTGTTTTTT.

J is TRBJ2-5 and V is TRBV19; 9 bases fit TRBD1. The J call may be in error: the DNA end matches TRBJ2-7 better. Germline CDR1 reads LNHDA; CDR2 reads SQIVND (reference sequence). The CDR3 has 16 amino acids. The CDR3 is CASSPSRRTGVSEQYF. CDR3 DNA: TGTGCCAGTAGTCCGAGTCGGAGGACAGGGGTCAGCGAGCAGTACTTC.